The TCR beta chain described here comes from a study of blood T cell repertoires in COVID-19. V gave up 5 bases and J gave up 6 bases, with 22 bases separating them. In germline, CDR1 is LNHDA, CDR2 SQIVND (reference sequence). The CDR3 totals 17 residues. Per the original methods: Amplifying reference gene primers gave estimates of nucleated cell counts. The assay was immunoSEQ multiplex PCR, and TCRdb's table has in-frame clones only and misses some. From that table come the V and J calls and clone size; the DNA was used to work out D and trimming. The sample contains 130,000 or so clones, 86% of which appear only once.

The sequencing input was peripheral blood. The TCR sequence derives from a woman aged 50 to 65 who had recovered from COVID-19. J is TRBJ1-4 and V is TRBV19; D possibly corresponds to TRBD1 (5 bases). CDR3 sequence reads: CASSPLGAGPVDEKLFF. Here the CDR3 DNA reads TGTGCCAGTAGTCCCCTAGGGGCAGGGCCGGTGGATGAAAAACTGTTTTTT.